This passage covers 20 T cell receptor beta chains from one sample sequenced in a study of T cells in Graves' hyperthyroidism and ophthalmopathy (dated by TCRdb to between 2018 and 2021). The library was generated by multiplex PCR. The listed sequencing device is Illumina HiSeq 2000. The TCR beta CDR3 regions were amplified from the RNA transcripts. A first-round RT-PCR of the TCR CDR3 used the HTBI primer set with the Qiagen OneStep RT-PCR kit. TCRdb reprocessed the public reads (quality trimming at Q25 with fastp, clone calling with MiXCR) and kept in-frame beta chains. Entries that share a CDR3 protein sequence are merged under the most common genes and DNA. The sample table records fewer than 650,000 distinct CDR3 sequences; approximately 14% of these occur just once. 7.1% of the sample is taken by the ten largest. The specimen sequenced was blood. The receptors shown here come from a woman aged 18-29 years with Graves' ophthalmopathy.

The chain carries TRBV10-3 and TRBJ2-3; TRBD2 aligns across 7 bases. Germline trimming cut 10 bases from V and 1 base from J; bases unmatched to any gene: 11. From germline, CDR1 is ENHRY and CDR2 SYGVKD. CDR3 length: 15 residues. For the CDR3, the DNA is TGTGCCACGACTACATCCACTAGCGGCACAGATACGCAGTATTTT. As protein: CATTTSTSGTDTQYF.

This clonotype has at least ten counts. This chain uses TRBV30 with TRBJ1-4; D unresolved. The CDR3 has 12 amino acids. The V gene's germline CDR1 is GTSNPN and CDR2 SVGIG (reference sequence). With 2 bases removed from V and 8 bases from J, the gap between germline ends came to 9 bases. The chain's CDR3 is CAWSRDGEKLFF. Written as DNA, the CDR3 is TGTGCCTGGAGTCGGGATGGGGAAAAACTGTTTTTT.

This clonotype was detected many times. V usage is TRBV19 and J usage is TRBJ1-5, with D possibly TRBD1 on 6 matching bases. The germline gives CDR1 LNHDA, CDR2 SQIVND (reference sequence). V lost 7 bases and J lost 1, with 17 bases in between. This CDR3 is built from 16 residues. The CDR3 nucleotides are TGTGCCAGTACCCCGCAGGGGACACGGAGCAATCAGCCCCAGCATTTT. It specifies CASTPQGTRSNQPQHF.

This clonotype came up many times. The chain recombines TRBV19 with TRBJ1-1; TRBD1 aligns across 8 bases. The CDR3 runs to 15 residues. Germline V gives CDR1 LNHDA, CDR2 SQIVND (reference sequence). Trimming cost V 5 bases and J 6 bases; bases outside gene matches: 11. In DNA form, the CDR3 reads TGTGCCAGTAGTCCGACAGGGGCCGGACCCCCTGAAGCTTTCTTT. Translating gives CASSPTGAGPPEAFF.

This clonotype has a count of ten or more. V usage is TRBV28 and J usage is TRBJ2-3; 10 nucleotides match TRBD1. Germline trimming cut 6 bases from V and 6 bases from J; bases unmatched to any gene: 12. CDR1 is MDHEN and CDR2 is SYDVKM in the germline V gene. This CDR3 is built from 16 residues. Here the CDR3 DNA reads TGTGCCAGCAGCTACGACCGGGACAGGGGCGGTGATACGCAGTATTTT. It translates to CASSYDRDRGGDTQYF.

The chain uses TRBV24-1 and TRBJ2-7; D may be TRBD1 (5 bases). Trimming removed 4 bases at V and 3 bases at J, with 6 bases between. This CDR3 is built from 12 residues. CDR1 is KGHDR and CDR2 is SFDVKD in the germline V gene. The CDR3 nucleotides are TGTGCCACCAGTGAAAGGGGCTACGAGCAGTACTTC. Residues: CATSERGYEQYF.

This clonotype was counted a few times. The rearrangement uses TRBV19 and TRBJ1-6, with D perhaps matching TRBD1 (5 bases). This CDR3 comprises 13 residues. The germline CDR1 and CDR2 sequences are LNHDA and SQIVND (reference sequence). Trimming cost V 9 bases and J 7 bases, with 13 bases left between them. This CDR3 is CASAGPQNSPLHF. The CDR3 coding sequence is TGTGCCAGCGCGGGACCGCAAAATTCACCCCTCCACTTT.

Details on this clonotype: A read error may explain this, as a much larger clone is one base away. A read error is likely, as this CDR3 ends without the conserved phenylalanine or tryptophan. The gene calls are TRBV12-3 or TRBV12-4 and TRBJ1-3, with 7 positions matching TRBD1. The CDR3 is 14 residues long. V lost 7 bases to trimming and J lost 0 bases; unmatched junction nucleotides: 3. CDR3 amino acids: CASKTGYSGNTIYS. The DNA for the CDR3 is TGTGCCAGCAAGACAGGGTACTCTGGAAACACCATATATTCT.

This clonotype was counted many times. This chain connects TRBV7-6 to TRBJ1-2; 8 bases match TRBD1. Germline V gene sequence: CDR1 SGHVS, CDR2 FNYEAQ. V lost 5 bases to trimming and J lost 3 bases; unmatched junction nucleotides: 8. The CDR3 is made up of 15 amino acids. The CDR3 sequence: CASSTFPQGDYGYTF. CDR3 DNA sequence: TGTGCCAGCAGCACGTTTCCACAGGGGGACTATGGCTACACCTTC. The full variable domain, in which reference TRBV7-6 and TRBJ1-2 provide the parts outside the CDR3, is GAGVSQSPRYKVTKRGQDVALRCDPISGHVSLYWYRQALGQGPEFLTYFNYEAQQDKSGLPNDRFSAERPEGSISTLTIQRTEQRDSAMYRCASSTFPQGDYGYTFGSGTRLTVV.

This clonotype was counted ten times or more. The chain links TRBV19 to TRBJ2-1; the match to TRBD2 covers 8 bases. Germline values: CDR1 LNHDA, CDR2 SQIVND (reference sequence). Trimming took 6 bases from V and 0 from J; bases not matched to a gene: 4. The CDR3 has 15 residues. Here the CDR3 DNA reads TGTGCCAGTAGGAAGCGGGAGAGCTCCTACAATGAGCAGTTCTTC. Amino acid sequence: CASRKRESSYNEQFF.

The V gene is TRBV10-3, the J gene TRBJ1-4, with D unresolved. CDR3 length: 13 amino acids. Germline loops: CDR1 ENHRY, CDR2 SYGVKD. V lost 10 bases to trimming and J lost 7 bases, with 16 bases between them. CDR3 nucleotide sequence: TGTGCCACCTACAGCGAGGAGACTGAAAAACTGTTTTTT. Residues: CATYSEETEKLFF.

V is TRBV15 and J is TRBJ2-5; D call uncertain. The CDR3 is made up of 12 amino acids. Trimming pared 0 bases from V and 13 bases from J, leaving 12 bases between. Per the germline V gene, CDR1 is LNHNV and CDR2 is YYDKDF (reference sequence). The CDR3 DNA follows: TGTGCCACCAGCAGAGATGGATTCACGGTGTACTTC. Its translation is CATSRDGFTVYF.

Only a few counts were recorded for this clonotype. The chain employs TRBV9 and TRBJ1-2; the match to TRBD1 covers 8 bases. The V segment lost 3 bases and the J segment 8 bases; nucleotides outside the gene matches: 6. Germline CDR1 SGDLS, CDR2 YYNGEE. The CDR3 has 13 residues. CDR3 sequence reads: CASSGTGLWGYTF. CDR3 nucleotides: TGTGCCAGCAGCGGGACAGGGCTGTGGGGCTACACCTTC.

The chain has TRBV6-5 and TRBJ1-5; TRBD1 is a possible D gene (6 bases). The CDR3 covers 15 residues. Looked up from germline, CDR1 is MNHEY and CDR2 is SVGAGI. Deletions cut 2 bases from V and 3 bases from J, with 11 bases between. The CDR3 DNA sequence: TGTGCCAGCAGTTACCCGACAGGCCTCAATCAGCCCCAGCATTTT. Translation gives CASSYPTGLNQPQHF.

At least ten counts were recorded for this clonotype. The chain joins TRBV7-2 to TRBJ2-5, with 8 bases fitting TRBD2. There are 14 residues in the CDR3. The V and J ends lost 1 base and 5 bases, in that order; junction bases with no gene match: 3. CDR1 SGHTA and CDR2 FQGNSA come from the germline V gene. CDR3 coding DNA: TGTGCCAGCAGCTTAGGACTAGCGCGGGAGACCCAGTACTTC. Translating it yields CASSLGLARETQYF.

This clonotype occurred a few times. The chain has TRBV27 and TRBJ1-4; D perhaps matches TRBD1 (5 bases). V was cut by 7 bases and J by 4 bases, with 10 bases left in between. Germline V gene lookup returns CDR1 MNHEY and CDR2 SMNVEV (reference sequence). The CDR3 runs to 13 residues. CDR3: CASKKGSNEKLFF. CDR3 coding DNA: TGTGCCAGCAAAAAGGGGAGTAATGAAAAACTGTTTTTT.

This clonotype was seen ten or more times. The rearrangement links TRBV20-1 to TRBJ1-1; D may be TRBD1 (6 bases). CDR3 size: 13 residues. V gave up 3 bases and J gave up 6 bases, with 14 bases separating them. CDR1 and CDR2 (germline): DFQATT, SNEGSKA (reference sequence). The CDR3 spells CSASPIQGPEAFF. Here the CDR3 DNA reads TGCAGTGCTAGCCCCATACAGGGCCCTGAAGCTTTCTTT.

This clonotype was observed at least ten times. CDR3 nucleotide sequence: TGTGCCAGCACGGGACTAGCGAGTGTCTACAATGAGCAGTTCTTC. It yields the protein CASTGLASVYNEQFF. J is TRBJ2-1 and V is TRBV6-8, with 10 bases identical to TRBD2. This CDR3 is 15 amino acids long. Germline loops: CDR1 MNHGY, CDR2 SAAAGT. Losses at the gene ends were 7 bases for V and 3 bases for J; bases not matched to a gene: 6.

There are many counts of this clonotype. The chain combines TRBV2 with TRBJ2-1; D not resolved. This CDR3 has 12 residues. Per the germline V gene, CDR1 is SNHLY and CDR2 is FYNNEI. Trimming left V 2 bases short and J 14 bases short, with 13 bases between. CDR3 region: CASSEYSVGKFF. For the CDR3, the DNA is TGTGCCAGCAGTGAATACAGCGTAGGCAAGTTCTTC.

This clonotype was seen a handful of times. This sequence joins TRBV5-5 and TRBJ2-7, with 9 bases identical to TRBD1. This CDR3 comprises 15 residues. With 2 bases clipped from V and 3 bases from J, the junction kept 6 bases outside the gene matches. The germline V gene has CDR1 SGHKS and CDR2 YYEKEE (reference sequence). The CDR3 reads CASSLTDRGLYEQYF. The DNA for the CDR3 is TGTGCCAGCAGCTTAACGGACAGGGGTCTCTACGAGCAGTACTTC.